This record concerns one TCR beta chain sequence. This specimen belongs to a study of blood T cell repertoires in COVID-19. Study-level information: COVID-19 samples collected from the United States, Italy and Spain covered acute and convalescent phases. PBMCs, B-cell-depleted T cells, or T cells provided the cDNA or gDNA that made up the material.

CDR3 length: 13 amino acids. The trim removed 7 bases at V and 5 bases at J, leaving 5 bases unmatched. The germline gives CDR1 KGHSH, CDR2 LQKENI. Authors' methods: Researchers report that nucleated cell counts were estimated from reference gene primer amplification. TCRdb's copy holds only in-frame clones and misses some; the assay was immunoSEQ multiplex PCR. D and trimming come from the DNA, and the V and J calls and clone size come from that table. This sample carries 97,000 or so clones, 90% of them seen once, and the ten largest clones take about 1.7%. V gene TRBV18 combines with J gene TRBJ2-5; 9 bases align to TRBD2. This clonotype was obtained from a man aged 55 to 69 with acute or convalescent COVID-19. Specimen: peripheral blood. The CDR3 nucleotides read TGTGCCAGCTTGGGACTAGCCGGGGAGACCCAGTACTTC. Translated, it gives CASLGLAGETQYF.